The 26 T cell receptor beta chains reported below all come from one sample, sequenced in a study of T cells in Graves' hyperthyroidism and ophthalmopathy. Amplification of TCR beta CDR3 regions was performed using RNA transcripts as template. RT-PCR in the first round (using the HTBI primer set) targeted the TCR CDR3. MiXCR, run by TCRdb on the multiplex PCR reads, gives a single entry per CDR3 protein. The profile shows approximately 640,000 distinct CDR3 sequences, 45% of them singletons. Input material: peripheral blood or thyroid tissue (not recorded which). All receptors come from an adult man with Graves' disease, either hyperthyroidism or ophthalmopathy (not recorded which).

The CDR3 DNA reads as TGTGCCAGCAGCCCATCTCAAAACAGGGGGCGGAGGGACGAGCAGTACTTC. Protein sequence: CASSPSQNRGRRDEQYF. The chain combines TRBV4-2 with TRBJ2-7; 9 bases are shared with TRBD1. Germline V gene lookup returns CDR1 LGHNA and CDR2 YNFKEQ. There are 17 residues in the CDR3. With V trimmed by 4 bases and J by 5 bases, 15 bases remained unmatched.

The gene calls are TRBV2 and TRBJ2-2; D is ambiguous. CDR3 length: 11 amino acids. The germline V and J ends were trimmed by 9 bases and 6 bases, with 8 bases remaining between them. Germline V gives CDR1 SNHLY, CDR2 FYNNEI. The CDR3 here is CARRVPGELFF. DNA for the CDR3: TGTGCCAGAAGGGTCCCCGGGGAGCTGTTTTTT.

In this sample, this clonotype turned up many times. The V and J genes are TRBV24-1 and TRBJ1-5; D possibly corresponds to TRBD1 (6 bases). In germline, CDR1 is KGHDR, CDR2 SFDVKD. V lost 6 bases to trimming and J lost 6 bases, with 11 bases between them. CDR3 length: 13 amino acids. CDR3 amino acids: CATSSQGPQPQHF. The CDR3 region has the DNA TGTGCCACCAGTTCGCAGGGGCCTCAGCCCCAGCATTTT.

V is TRBV7-8 and J is TRBJ1-1, with D tentatively TRBD1 (5 bases). Germline assignment: CDR1 SGHVS and CDR2 FQNEAQ. V was trimmed by 5 bases and J by 0 bases, leaving 10 bases between them. CDR3 length equals 14 residues. In DNA, the CDR3 is TGTGCCAGCAGCGAAGACAGCCTGAACACTGAAGCTTTCTTT. Protein: CASSEDSLNTEAFF. The full variable domain, in which reference TRBV7-8 and TRBJ1-1 provide the parts outside the CDR3, is GAGVSQSPRYKVAKRGQDVALRCDPISGHVSLFWYQQALGQGPEFLTYFQNEAQLDKSGLPSDRFFAERPEGSVSTLKIQRTQQEDSAVYLCASSEDSLNTEAFFGQGTRLTVV.

This clonotype has just a few counts. V usage is TRBV28 and J usage is TRBJ1-5; D remains ambiguous. V lost 5 bases to trimming and J lost 3 bases, with 14 bases between them. CDR1 and CDR2 (germline): MDHEN, SYDVKM. This CDR3 comprises 15 residues. DNA of the CDR3: TGTGCCAGCAGTCGACCGGACGGATACAATCAGCCCCAGCATTTT. It translates to CASSRPDGYNQPQHF.

The rearrangement uses TRBV7-2 and TRBJ2-7, with a weak D call TRBD1 (6 bases). Germline lookup yields CDR1 SGHTA and CDR2 FQGNSA. Trimming took 5 bases from V and 3 from J, leaving 17 bases between them. The CDR3 spans 15 residues. The CDR3 coding sequence is TGTGCCAGCAGCCAAGATGCGCAGGGGATCTACGAGCAGTACTTC. Translating gives CASSQDAQGIYEQYF.

This clonotype was recorded a few times. The chain is built from TRBV20-1 and TRBJ1-2, with D possibly TRBD1 on 5 matching bases. The CDR3 has 14 amino acids. CDR1 is DFQATT, CDR2 SNEGSKA, per germline (reference sequence). V dropped 5 bases and J dropped 0 bases, with 13 bases sitting between them. CDR3 region: CSARPGPANYGYTF. CDR3 bases: TGCAGTGCTCGCCCGGGGCCGGCTAACTATGGCTACACCTTC.

This clonotype was found once. This chain uses TRBV7-2 with TRBJ2-5; 8 bases fit TRBD1. V lost 5 bases to trimming and J lost 6 bases; unmatched junction nucleotides: 14. Looked up from germline, CDR1 is SGHTA and CDR2 is FQGNSA. This CDR3 has 16 amino acids. The CDR3 region has the DNA TGTGCCAGCAGCCGCAGGATACAGGGGGACTTAAAGACCCAGTACTTC. Its protein is CASSRRIQGDLKTQYF.

The chain uses TRBV9 and TRBJ2-2; 13 bases map to TRBD2. The CDR3 loop spans 16 amino acids. Trimming at V came to 2 bases and at J to 5 bases, leaving 3 bases not matched to a gene. Germline V CDR1 and CDR2: SGDLS, YYNGEE. CDR3 DNA sequence: TGTGCCAGCAGCGTCACTAGCGGGAGGGGAACCGGGGAGCTGTTTTTT. It yields the protein CASSVTSGRGTGELFF. Full variable domain (rest looked up from reference TRBV9 and TRBJ2-2): DSGVTQTPKHLITATGQRVTLRCSPRSGDLSVYWYQQSLDQGLQFLIQYYNGEERAKGNILERFSAQQFPDLHSELNLSSLELGDSALYFCASSVTSGRGTGELFFGEGSRLTVL.

In this sample, this clonotype turned up a few times. The V call is TRBV19, the J call TRBJ2-5; TRBD2 aligns across 7 bases. The V gene's germline CDR1 is LNHDA and CDR2 SQIVND (reference sequence). CDR3 length equals 16 residues. V was clipped by 5 bases and J by 2 bases; unmatched bases: 11. The CDR3 bases are TGTGCCAGTAGTTCCCGGCTAGCGGCCGTTCAAGAGACCCAGTACTTC. Its protein is CASSSRLAAVQETQYF.

The chain has TRBV25-1 and TRBJ1-6; D might be TRBD1 (6 bases). The CDR3 length is 18 residues. CDR1 is MGHDK and CDR2 is SYGVNS in the germline V gene. V lost 5 bases to trimming and J lost 0 bases, with 17 bases between them. The CDR3 sequence is CASSYSIGQSSYNSPLHF. DNA for the CDR3: TGTGCCAGCAGTTACTCGATAGGACAGAGCTCCTATAATTCACCCCTCCACTTT. The full variable domain, rest sourced from reference TRBV25-1 and TRBJ1-6, is EADIYQTPRYLVIGTGKKITLECSQTMGHDKMYWYQQDPGMELHLIHYSYGVNSTEKGDLSSESTVSRIRTEHFPLTLESARPSHTSQYLCASSYSIGQSSYNSPLHFGNGTRLTVT.

The J gene is TRBJ1-1, the V gene TRBV10-3; tentatively, D is TRBD1 (6 bases). Germline lookup yields CDR1 ENHRY and CDR2 SYGVKD. This CDR3 has 16 residues. Trimming shortened V by 3 bases and J by 4 bases, and 18 bases separated the two germline ends. The CDR3 spells CAISEIGRQGSTEAFF. The CDR3 nucleotides are TGTGCCATCAGTGAAATCGGGAGGCAGGGGTCCACTGAAGCTTTCTTT.

This chain links TRBV7-9 with TRBJ2-7; 8 bases align to TRBD2. V lost 3 bases to trimming and J lost 3 bases; unmatched junction nucleotides: 7. Germline V gene sequence: CDR1 SEHNR, CDR2 FQNEAQ (reference sequence). CDR3 length: 15 amino acids. The CDR3 spells CASSFTGGPYYEQYF. CDR3 in DNA: TGTGCCAGCAGCTTCACGGGAGGGCCGTACTACGAGCAGTACTTC.

The rearrangement joins TRBV6-1 to TRBJ1-5; D remains unclear. Germline CDR1 MNHNS, CDR2 SASEGT. V was cut by 5 bases and J by 5 bases, with 10 bases left in between. CDR3 length equals 13 residues. The CDR3 protein is CASSYSEDQPQHF. In DNA form, the CDR3 reads TGTGCCAGCAGTTACTCGGAGGATCAGCCCCAGCATTTT.

The chain recombines TRBV7-4 with TRBJ1-2; D is perhaps TRBD1 (6 bases). Trimming pared 5 bases from V and 4 bases from J, leaving 17 bases between. The germline CDR1 and CDR2 sequences are SGHVT and SQSDAQ. The length of the CDR3 is 15 residues. CDR3 sequence: CASSVAEGGTYGYTF. In DNA, the CDR3 is TGTGCCAGCAGCGTTGCTGAAGGGGGAACCTATGGCTACACCTTC.

This sequence joins TRBV29-1 and TRBJ1-2; perhaps TRBD1 as D (5 bases). The germline V gene encodes CDR1 SQVTM and CDR2 ANQGSEA. CDR3 length: 14 residues. DNA of the CDR3: TGCAGTCCGGGAGGGGCGCGTTCTAACTATGGCTACACCTTC. It yields the protein CSPGGARSNYGYTF. Full variable domain (remainder filled in from reference TRBV29-1 and TRBJ1-2): SAVISQKPSRDICQRGTSLTIQCQVDSQVTMMFWYRQQPGQSLTLIATANQGSEATYESGFVIDKFPISRPNLTFSTLTVSNMSPEDSSIYLCSPGGARSNYGYTFGSGTRLTVV.

In its sample, this clonotype was seen a few times. This chain connects TRBV9 to TRBJ1-1, with 7 nucleotides matching TRBD1. The CDR3 consists of 15 residues. V lost 4 bases to trimming and J lost 1 base; unmatched junction nucleotides: 7. Germline loops: CDR1 SGDLS, CDR2 YYNGEE. The CDR3 region is CASSLLRDRNTEAFF. CDR3 sequence (DNA): TGTGCCAGCAGCCTCCTCCGGGACAGGAACACTGAAGCTTTCTTT.

This clonotype was seen repeatedly, ten times or more. The chain recombines TRBV4-1 with TRBJ2-5; either TRBD1 or TRBD2 may fit D (5 bases each). This CDR3 comprises 14 residues. From germline, CDR1 is MGHRA and CDR2 YSYEKL. V was clipped by 2 bases and J by 0 bases, with 7 bases between them. The CDR3 protein is CASSQWGNQETQYF. The CDR3 nucleotides read TGCGCCAGCAGCCAATGGGGGAACCAAGAGACCCAGTACTTC.

This clonotype was seen only a few times. J is TRBJ1-2 and V is TRBV7-9; 7 bases fit TRBD1. The CDR3 spans 16 residues. Losses at the gene ends were 1 base for V and 0 bases for J; bases not matched to a gene: 5. Germline CDR1 and CDR2: SEHNR and FQNEAQ (reference sequence). CDR3 DNA sequence: TGTGCCAGCAGCTTAGGAGCGGACAGGCCTAACTATGGCTACACCTTC. Encoded protein: CASSLGADRPNYGYTF.

This clonotype was seen more than once but under ten times. This chain connects TRBV5-6 to TRBJ1-5; tentative D call: TRBD1 (6 bases). CDR3 length equals 14 residues. Germline V gene data show CDR1 as SGHDT and CDR2 as YYEEEE. V dropped 0 bases and J dropped 6 bases, with 10 bases sitting between them. Here the CDR3 DNA reads TGTGCCAGCAGCTTGGGAACAGGGAGTCAGCCCCAGCATTTT. Residues: CASSLGTGSQPQHF.

The rearrangement uses TRBV20-1 and TRBJ2-5; TRBD2 matches at 8 bases. V was pared by 0 bases and J by 5 bases, with 5 bases of the junction left unmatched. CDR1 is DFQATT, CDR2 SNEGSKA, per germline (reference sequence). The CDR3 is 14 amino acids. CDR3 sequence (DNA): TGCAGTGCTAGAGATCCGACGGGAGGGGAGACCCAGTACTTC. It yields the protein CSARDPTGGETQYF.

This clonotype was recorded many times. The V gene is TRBV25-1, the J gene TRBJ1-4, with D possibly being TRBD1 (5 bases). CDR1 and CDR2 from the germline V gene are MGHDK and SYGVNS. This CDR3 comprises 12 residues. The V and J ends lost 8 bases and 8 bases respectively, with 12 bases between them. The CDR3 loop reads CASRGRGEKLFF. The CDR3 DNA is TGTGCCAGCCGAGGGAGGGGCGAAAAACTGTTTTTT. Filled out from reference TRBV25-1 and TRBJ1-4, the complete variable domain reads EADIYQTPRYLVIGTGKKITLECSQTMGHDKMYWYQQDPGMELHLIHYSYGVNSTEKGDLSSESTVSRIRTEHFPLTLESARPSHTSQYLCASRGRGEKLFFGSGTQLSVL.

The CDR3 here is CASSKDTGGIYGYTF. The CDR3 coding sequence is TGTGCCAGTAGTAAAGATACCGGCGGTATCTATGGCTACACCTTC. J is TRBJ1-2 and V is TRBV19; D is ambiguous. CDR1 and CDR2 from the germline V gene are LNHDA and SQIVND (reference sequence). V lost 4 bases and J lost 4, with 16 bases in between. The CDR3 length is 15 residues. Supplemented by reference TRBV19 and TRBJ1-2, the full variable domain reads DGGITQSPKYLFRKEGQNVTLSCEQNLNHDAMYWYRQDPGQGLRLIYYSQIVNDFQKGDIAEGYSVSREKKESFPLTVTSAQKNPTAFYLCASSKDTGGIYGYTFGSGTRLTVV.

As to this clonotype: A single base separates this from a much larger clone, so it may be a read error. The chain links TRBV20-1 to TRBJ1-2; no clear D. This CDR3 contains 13 residues. CDR1 and CDR2 (germline): DFQATT, SNEGSKA (reference sequence). The CDR3 bases are TGCGGTGCTAGAGGACTGCGTCTCTATGGCTACACCTTC. Translation gives CGARGLRLYGYTF.

About this clonotype: A much more abundant neighbour one base away suggests this may be a read error. The chain uses TRBV2 and TRBJ1-4; D not certain. Germline CDR1 and CDR2: SNHLY and FYNNEI. V gave up 7 bases and J gave up 6 bases, with 12 bases separating them. The CDR3 is 13 residues long. The CDR3 spells CASNSMGDEKLFF. The CDR3, as DNA: TGTGCCAGCAACAGCATGGGTGATGAAAAACTGTTTTTT.

The CDR3 DNA reads TGTGCCAGCTCCGCGGGACAGGGGTGGGAGACCCAGTACTTC. This encodes CASSAGQGWETQYF. The chain uses TRBV19 and TRBJ2-5, with TRBD1 matching over 10 bases. The germline gives CDR1 LNHDA, CDR2 SQIVND (reference sequence). The trim removed 9 bases at V and 5 bases at J, leaving 9 bases unmatched. This CDR3 has 14 amino acids.